The 32 T cell receptor beta chains below were found in one sample sequenced in a study of cytomegalovirus exposure and HLA in healthy donors. Method: immunoSEQ multiplex PCR; TCRdb's copy keeps in-frame clones and lacks some. In the table there are under 50,000 clones, roughly 93% of which are singletons. Material for sequencing was PBMCs. The receptors stem from a woman aged 18-30 years in good health and CMV-seronegative.

This clone was counted once. V and J are TRBV18 and TRBJ2-7; 10 positions match TRBD1. Germline V CDR1 and CDR2: KGHSH, LQKENI. The CDR3 is made up of 16 amino acids. The V and J ends lost 2 bases and 3 bases, in that order; junction bases with no gene match: 7. CDR3 coding DNA: TGTGCCAGCTCACCAAACGTCGGGACAGGGGACTACGAGCAGTACTTC. It codes for CASSPNVGTGDYEQYF.

The chain recombines TRBV6-6 with TRBJ1-3; 7 bases fit TRBD1. The CDR3 spans 15 residues. V lost 6 bases to trimming and J lost 0 bases; unmatched junction nucleotides: 5. Germline V CDR1 and CDR2: MNHNY, SVGAGI (reference sequence). This CDR3 reads CASRRDSVSGNTIYF. The CDR3, as DNA: TGTGCCAGCAGGAGGGACAGCGTCTCTGGAAACACCATATATTTT.

The genes are TRBV6-1 and TRBJ2-7; 7 bases match TRBD2. J lost 0 bases, V lost 8 bases, and 4 bases had no gene match. The V gene's germline CDR1 is MNHNS and CDR2 SASEGT. This CDR3 spans 13 amino acids. DNA of the CDR3: TGTGCCAGCGGGGGAGGGACCTCCTACGAGCAGTACTTC. This sequence encodes CASGGGTSYEQYF.

The genes are TRBV7-9 and TRBJ2-3, with a possible D match to TRBD1 (6 bases). Between the trimmed V and J ends, which lost 2 bases and 3 bases, there was a span of 12 bases. The CDR3 covers 15 residues. Germline V gene sequence: CDR1 SEHNR, CDR2 FQNEAQ (reference sequence). CDR3: CASSLSAGETDTQYF. As DNA, the CDR3 is TGTGCCAGCAGCTTATCGGCAGGGGAAACAGATACGCAGTATTTT.

The genes are TRBV6-5 and TRBJ2-7, with TRBD1 matching over 9 bases. J was trimmed by 3 bases and V by 4 bases; bases with no gene match: 4. Germline V gene lookup returns CDR1 MNHEY and CDR2 SVGAGI. This CDR3 has 14 residues. The CDR3 coding sequence is TGTGCCAGCAGTTGGGGACAGGGAGACTACGAGCAGTACTTC. Protein product: CASSWGQGDYEQYF.

V is TRBV28 and J is TRBJ2-1; TRBD1 matches 11 bases. This CDR3 spans 17 amino acids. The germline gives CDR1 MDHEN, CDR2 SYDVKM. The ends lost 3 bases at V and 3 bases at J; junction bases unmatched: 7. The CDR3 spells CASSFESGTGGYNEQFF. The CDR3 DNA is TGTGCCAGCAGTTTTGAATCCGGGACAGGGGGCTACAATGAGCAGTTCTTC.

V and J are TRBV19 and TRBJ1-1, with TRBD1 matching over 8 bases. This CDR3 is built from 13 residues. Germline V gene data show CDR1 as LNHDA and CDR2 as SQIVND (reference sequence). V shed 5 bases and J 3 bases; nucleotides not matched to a gene: 2. The CDR3 spells CASSLTGDTEAFF. The CDR3 nucleotides are TGTGCCAGTAGTCTGACAGGGGACACTGAAGCTTTCTTT.

CDR3 coding DNA: TGTGCCAGCAGTTTAAGCCCCGGGTACAGCAATCAGCCCCAGCATTTT. Translating it yields CASSLSPGYSNQPQHF. The chain employs TRBV28 and TRBJ1-5, with D unresolved. Germline loops: CDR1 MDHEN, CDR2 SYDVKM. Deletions cut 2 bases from V and 1 base from J, with 12 bases between. CDR3 length: 16 residues.

J is TRBJ2-3 and V is TRBV14; D ambiguous. This CDR3 region has 14 residues. Germline CDR1 is SGHDN and CDR2 is FVKESK. Trimming pared 4 bases from V and 4 bases from J, leaving 12 bases between. As DNA, the CDR3 is TGTGCCAGCAGCCCCCCTCTATCCCCAGATACGCAGTATTTT. It encodes CASSPPLSPDTQYF. The full variable domain, with the rest looked up from reference TRBV14 and TRBJ2-3, is EAGVTQFPSHSVIEKGQTVTLRCDPISGHDNLYWYRRVMGKEIKFLLHFVKESKQDESGMPNNRFLAERTGGTYSTLKVQPAELEDSGVYFCASSPPLSPDTQYFGPGTRLTVL.

The chain employs TRBV28 and TRBJ1-4; D is uncertain. Germline CDR1 reads MDHEN; CDR2 reads SYDVKM. The CDR3 contains 14 residues. The ends were cut back, 6 bases at V and 0 bases at J, with 8 bases in the middle. CDR3 amino acids: CASRSSSTNEKLFF. As DNA, the CDR3 is TGTGCCAGCAGGAGTTCTTCAACTAATGAAAAACTGTTTTTT.

This clone was counted a single time. The gene calls are TRBV7-8 and TRBJ1-1, with TRBD1 identical over 9 bases. The CDR3 extends over 16 amino acids. CDR1 and CDR2 from the germline V gene are SGHVS and FQNEAQ. V dropped 1 base and J dropped 6; count of bases not matched to a gene: 9. The CDR3 DNA follows: TGTGCCAGCAGCTTAGGTTGGACAGGGGTGAGAGCTGAAGCTTTCTTT. It codes for CASSLGWTGVRAEAFF.

This clone was seen once. The V gene is TRBV6-6, the J gene TRBJ1-5, with 9 bases identical to TRBD1. Trimming at V came to 2 bases and at J to 6 bases, leaving 5 bases not matched to a gene. The CDR3 sequence is 15 residues long. Germline V CDR1 and CDR2: MNHNY, SVGAGI (reference sequence). CDR3 in DNA: TGTGCCAGCAGTTACCCCGGGACAGGGAGTCAGCCCCAGCATTTT. It codes for CASSYPGTGSQPQHF.

V gene TRBV2 combines with J gene TRBJ1-4; 9 nucleotides align to TRBD1. Germline CDR1 reads SNHLY; CDR2 reads FYNNEI. This CDR3 region has 18 residues. Trimming cost V 4 bases and J 8 bases; bases outside gene matches: 17. CDR3 DNA: TGTGCCAGCAGTGGTTACCTCGGGACAGGGAAGGCCGAGGAAAAACTGTTTTTT. Translating it yields CASSGYLGTGKAEEKLFF.

The chain couples TRBV5-1 to TRBJ2-6; tentatively, D is TRBD1 (8 bases). Germline-derived CDR1 and CDR2 are SGHRS and YFSETQ. CDR3 length: 14 residues. Trimming stripped 4 bases from V and 11 bases from J, with 16 bases between. The CDR3 spells CASSPTGGEYVLTF. The CDR3 nucleotides read TGCGCCAGCAGCCCAACAGGGGGGGAGTACGTCCTGACTTTC.

The genes are TRBV10-3 and TRBJ1-2; D perhaps matches TRBD1 (6 bases). Germline CDR1 is ENHRY and CDR2 is SYGVKD. V lost 4 bases, J lost 4 bases, and 16 bases lay in between. The CDR3 has 15 amino acids. For the CDR3, the DNA is TGTGCCATCAGTGGGGATGGGGGGGGCGGCTATGGCTACACCTTC. Encoded protein: CAISGDGGGGYGYTF.

The chain has TRBV14 and TRBJ2-1, with TRBD2 matching 11 bases. This CDR3 contains 13 residues. J was trimmed by 8 bases and V by 6 bases; bases with no gene match: 3. CDR1 is SGHDN and CDR2 is FVKESK in the germline V gene. The CDR3 coding sequence is TGTGCCAGCAGTAGCGGGGGGGCGTATGAGCAGTTCTTC. It encodes CASSSGGAYEQFF.

On this clone: An end of the junction does not agree with germline; a read error may underlie this. This sequence joins TRBV6-6 and TRBJ2-2; 7 bases map to TRBD1. The germline CDR1 and CDR2 sequences are MNHNY and SVGAGI (reference sequence). The CDR3 is made up of 15 amino acids. CDR3 bases: TGTGCCAGCAGGAGTCAACAGGGGAACGCCGGGGAGCTGTTTTTT. Residues: CASRSQQGNAGELFF.

This chain joins TRBV11-2 and TRBJ2-2; 7 nucleotides line up with TRBD2. Germline V gene sequence: CDR1 SGHAT, CDR2 FQNNGV. The CDR3 spans 15 residues. J gave up 4 bases and V 5 bases, and 7 bases lay outside the gene matches. The CDR3 coding sequence is TGTGCCAGCAGCCTCGAGACTAGCTCCACCGGGGAGCTGTTTTTT. It translates to CASSLETSSTGELFF.

V usage is TRBV4-2 and J usage is TRBJ2-5; a possible D gene is TRBD1 (6 bases). CDR1 is LGHNA and CDR2 is YNFKEQ in the germline V gene. The CDR3 sequence is 16 residues long. The V and J ends lost 0 bases and 10 bases respectively, with 21 bases between them. CDR3 sequence: CASSQEAWGAKGDQYF. CDR3 nucleotide sequence: TGTGCCAGCAGCCAAGAGGCGTGGGGCGCAAAGGGGGACCAGTACTTC.

This sequence joins TRBV4-2 and TRBJ1-3; the D gene is possibly TRBD1 (5 bases). Trimming shortened V by 0 bases and J by 0 bases, and 6 bases separated the two germline ends. This CDR3 region has 15 residues. Looked up from germline, CDR1 is LGHNA and CDR2 is YNFKEQ. The CDR3 sequence is CASSQDTGSGNTIYF. CDR3 bases: TGTGCCAGCAGCCAAGATACAGGCTCTGGAAACACCATATATTTT.

The V call is TRBV27, the J call TRBJ2-7; D call uncertain. Trimming pared 1 base from V and 4 bases from J, leaving 11 bases between. Germline assignment: CDR1 MNHEY and CDR2 SMNVEV (reference sequence). CDR3 length: 14 residues. The DNA for the CDR3 is TGTGCCAGCAGTTTATGGAGTGGATCTTACGAGCAGTACTTC. This encodes CASSLWSGSYEQYF.

V gene TRBV6-4 combines with J gene TRBJ2-1; TRBD2 aligns across 10 bases. The CDR3 runs to 14 residues. The V segment lost 6 bases and the J segment 9 bases; nucleotides outside the gene matches: 8. Germline V lookup: CDR1 MRHNA, CDR2 SNTAGT. CDR3: CASRTLAGVGEQFF. The CDR3 DNA is TGTGCCAGCAGGACTCTAGCGGGAGTGGGTGAGCAGTTCTTC.

V usage is TRBV4-1 and J usage is TRBJ2-5, with 8 bases aligning to TRBD2. Germline V gene sequence: CDR1 MGHRA, CDR2 YSYEKL. CDR3 length: 15 amino acids. J gave up 5 bases and V 1 base, and 6 bases lay outside the gene matches. CDR3: CASSQVGTRGETQYF. In DNA form, the CDR3 reads TGCGCCAGCAGCCAAGTCGGGACTAGGGGTGAGACCCAGTACTTC.

The chain combines TRBV28 with TRBJ1-5; 8 bases agree with TRBD1. The CDR3 runs to 15 residues. Germline V gene sequence: CDR1 MDHEN, CDR2 SYDVKM. The V gene end was trimmed by 5 bases and the J gene end by 6 bases; junction bases not matched to a gene: 9. For the CDR3, the DNA is TGTGCCAGCAGTCCCCGGACAGGGCTCGGTCAGCCCCAGCATTTT. Translation: CASSPRTGLGQPQHF.

This rearrangement joins TRBV25-1 to TRBJ1-4, with 7 bases that match TRBD1. CDR1 is MGHDK and CDR2 is SYGVNS in the germline V gene. This CDR3 spans 13 amino acids. V lost 7 bases, J lost 5 bases, and 4 bases stayed unmatched. CDR3 in amino acids: CASKGTENEKLFF. Written as DNA, the CDR3 is TGTGCCAGCAAGGGGACAGAGAATGAAAAACTGTTTTTT.

This chain links TRBV6-5 with TRBJ2-5, with unresolved D. The germline V gene has CDR1 MNHEY and CDR2 SVGAGI. The CDR3 length is 16 residues. The V and J ends lost 0 bases and 2 bases respectively, with 13 bases between them. CDR3 sequence (DNA): TGTGCCAGCAGTTACTCATTTGGCCTAGGTCAAGAGACCCAGTACTTC. Protein sequence: CASSYSFGLGQETQYF.

The chain combines TRBV7-2 with TRBJ2-5, with 9 bases aligning to TRBD2. V gave up 7 bases and J gave up 0 bases; unmatched junction bases: 6. The CDR3 has 15 amino acids. Germline CDR1 and CDR2: SGHTA and FQGNSA. In DNA form, the CDR3 reads TGTGCCAGCACCCTGGGACTAGCAAACCAAGAGACCCAGTACTTC. Translated, it gives CASTLGLANQETQYF.

This chain joins TRBV10-3 and TRBJ2-7; 8 bases line up with TRBD1. Per germline, CDR1 ENHRY and CDR2 SYGVKD. With V trimmed by 10 bases and J by 3 bases, 8 bases remained unmatched. The length of the CDR3 is 13 residues. Here the CDR3 reads CASQAGGIYEQYF. CDR3 DNA: TGTGCCAGTCAGGCAGGGGGCATCTACGAGCAGTACTTC.

The J gene is TRBJ1-2, the V gene TRBV19; the D gene is possibly TRBD1 (5 bases). The germline V gene has CDR1 LNHDA and CDR2 SQIVND (reference sequence). V was pared by 7 bases and J by 4 bases, with 13 bases between. This CDR3 contains 13 residues. CDR3 residues: CASNPGPSYGYTF. The CDR3 DNA is TGTGCCAGTAATCCAGGGCCGAGCTATGGCTACACCTTC.

The count of this clone is one. This chain links TRBV9 with TRBJ2-1; D is perhaps TRBD2 (6 bases). V was cut by 0 bases and J by 3 bases, with 10 bases left in between. Germline V gene lookup returns CDR1 SGDLS and CDR2 YYNGEE. The CDR3 runs 15 residues. The DNA of the CDR3 is TGTGCCAGCAGCGTAGGGGGAGGTAACTACAATGAGCAGTTCTTC. It yields the protein CASSVGGGNYNEQFF.

The genes are TRBV19 and TRBJ1-6; D gene ambiguous. The CDR3 runs to 16 residues. V dropped 4 bases and J dropped 3 bases, with 13 bases sitting between them. Germline lookup yields CDR1 LNHDA and CDR2 SQIVND (reference sequence). The chain's CDR3 is CASSKGSWSYNSPLHF. As DNA, the CDR3 is TGTGCCAGTAGTAAAGGATCCTGGAGCTATAATTCACCCCTCCACTTT.

This chain connects TRBV6-6 to TRBJ1-4; 8 bases match TRBD1. The junction had 11 bases not matched to a gene; V was cut back by 9 bases and J by 2 bases. The CDR3 runs to 16 residues. Germline CDR1 MNHNY, CDR2 SVGAGI (reference sequence). Written as DNA, the CDR3 is TGTGCCAGTAGGACAGGGTTAGAATCCACTAATGAAAAACTGTTTTTT. Protein sequence: CASRTGLESTNEKLFF.